A single sample gave rise to the 22 T cell receptor beta chains below, sequenced in a study of T cell responses to AZD1222 COVID-19 vaccine. Data came from immunoSEQ multiplex PCR; TCRdb stores just in-frame clones and leaves some out. The data contain 150,000 or so clones, just over 90% of them singletons. The sequences come from peripheral blood, collected on day 0 of AZD1222 vaccination. All receptors derive from an adult in good health.

V is TRBV25-1 and J is TRBJ2-5; perhaps D is TRBD1 or TRBD2 (6 bases each). The CDR3 is 17 amino acids. Germline CDR1 reads MGHDK; CDR2 reads SYGVNS. V was clipped by 8 bases and J by 5 bases, with 27 bases between them. The CDR3 reads CASPSKGGKGDFETQYF. The DNA of the CDR3 is TGTGCCAGCCCCAGTAAGGGGGGAAAGGGGGATTTCGAGACCCAGTACTTC.

The chain joins TRBV5-5 to TRBJ1-4, with D uncertain. The germline V gene has CDR1 SGHKS and CDR2 YYEKEE (reference sequence). CDR3 length: 11 amino acids. Trimming took 7 bases from V and 10 from J, leaving 11 bases between them. In DNA, the CDR3 is TGTGCCAGCCGCGAGTCGGGAAAACTGTTTTTT. This translates into CASRESGKLFF.

Here the CDR3 reads CASSPPANGAGNTIYF. The CDR3, as DNA: TGTGCCAGCTCACCACCGGCCAACGGGGCGGGAAACACCATATATTTT. The rearrangement links TRBV18 to TRBJ1-3; D possibly corresponds to TRBD1 (5 bases). The germline V gene encodes CDR1 KGHSH and CDR2 LQKENI. The CDR3 covers 16 residues. V lost 0 bases to trimming and J lost 4 bases, with 13 bases between them. The full variable domain, rest sourced from reference TRBV18 and TRBJ1-3, is NAGVMQNPRHLVRRRGQEARLRCSPMKGHSHVYWYRQLPEEGLKFMVYLQKENIIDESGMPKERFSAEFPKEGPSILRIQQVVRGDSAAYFCASSPPANGAGNTIYFGEGSWLTVV.

This sequence joins TRBV7-9 and TRBJ2-1; possible D gene TRBD1, 6 bases. CDR3 length equals 15 residues. Deletions cut 1 base from V and 10 bases from J, with 17 bases between. CDR1 is SEHNR and CDR2 is FQNEAQ in the germline V gene (reference sequence). This CDR3 reads CASSLGILGAREQFF. DNA for the CDR3: TGTGCCAGCAGCTTAGGTATATTGGGGGCAAGGGAGCAGTTCTTC.

CDR3: CASGLVPGGTEAFF. The CDR3 DNA follows: TGTGCTAGTGGTTTGGTACCGGGGGGGACTGAAGCTTTCTTT. This chain connects TRBV12-5 to TRBJ1-1, with D perhaps matching TRBD1 (5 bases). Trimming pared 0 bases from V and 5 bases from J, leaving 10 bases between. From germline, CDR1 is LGHNT and CDR2 FRNRAP. The CDR3 runs 14 residues.

The J gene is TRBJ1-2, the V gene TRBV24-1, with a possible D match to TRBD1 (6 bases). The V end lost 1 base, the J end lost 8 bases, and 19 bases lay between the germline ends. Per germline, CDR1 KGHDR and CDR2 SFDVKD. The CDR3 loop spans 16 amino acids. In DNA, the CDR3 is TGTGCCACCAGTGATTTTCAAACACAGGGTGTCGGCGGCTACACCTTC. It translates to CATSDFQTQGVGGYTF.

The chain combines TRBV29-1 with TRBJ1-2, with 10 positions matching TRBD1. CDR3 length: 14 residues. CDR1 SQVTM and CDR2 ANQGSEA come from the germline V gene. J was trimmed by 3 bases and V by 3 bases; bases with no gene match: 4. CDR3 DNA: TGCAGCGTTGAGGACAGGGGGTTGGACTATGGCTACACCTTC. Its translation is CSVEDRGLDYGYTF.

V and J are TRBV5-5 and TRBJ1-5; D is unresolved. The CDR3 has 15 amino acids. V lost 4 bases and J 1 base, leaving 12 bases between the germline ends. Germline V gives CDR1 SGHKS, CDR2 YYEKEE (reference sequence). CDR3 residues: CASSLIGESNQPQHF. CDR3 DNA sequence: TGTGCCAGCAGCCTTATTGGGGAGAGCAATCAGCCCCAGCATTTT. The entire variable domain, with the rest obtained from reference TRBV5-5 and TRBJ1-5, is as follows: DAGVTQSPTHLIKTRGQQVTLRCSPISGHKSVSWYQQVLGQGPQFIFQYYEKEERGRGNFPDRFSARQFPNYSSELNVNALLLGDSALYLCASSLIGESNQPQHFGDGTRLSIL.

This clone is a singleton in its sample. The chain has TRBV28 and TRBJ1-4; possible D gene TRBD1, 6 bases. The germline gives CDR1 MDHEN, CDR2 SYDVKM. CDR3 length: 16 amino acids. V was shortened by 4 bases and J by 2 bases, with 14 bases between the two germline ends. The CDR3 DNA reads TGTGCCAGCAGTTCGCCACGGGGGCAGACTAATGAAAAACTGTTTTTT. It translates to CASSSPRGQTNEKLFF.

As regards this clone: A junction boundary mismatches the germline segment, possibly from a read error. The chain recombines TRBV7-8 with TRBJ1-1, with a tentative D call TRBD1 (5 bases). The CDR3 is made up of 15 amino acids. Germline V gene data show CDR1 as SGHVS and CDR2 as FQNEAQ. CDR3 DNA: TGTGCCAGCAGCTCAATGACAGTTCGGAACGCTGAAGCTTTCTTT. It translates to CASSSMTVRNAEAFF.

This clone appeared once. The chain recombines TRBV5-6 with TRBJ1-4; D is ambiguous. V was cut by 4 bases and J by 0 bases, with 13 bases left in between. There are 16 residues in the CDR3. Germline assignment: CDR1 SGHDT and CDR2 YYEEEE. DNA for the CDR3: TGTGCCAGCAGCGCGGGTCAGGCGCCAACTAATGAAAAACTGTTTTTT. As protein: CASSAGQAPTNEKLFF.

This chain joins TRBV11-2 and TRBJ2-1; 9 positions agree with TRBD1. Losses at the gene ends were 5 bases for V and 1 base for J; bases not matched to a gene: 6. The CDR3 extends over 16 amino acids. Germline values: CDR1 SGHAT, CDR2 FQNNGV. CDR3: CASSQGTGLSYNEQFF. The CDR3 DNA reads TGTGCCAGCAGCCAAGGGACAGGGCTATCCTACAATGAGCAGTTCTTC.

The chain couples TRBV7-2 to TRBJ2-3, with 10 bases matching TRBD2. The germline CDR1 and CDR2 sequences are SGHTA and FQGNSA. The CDR3 is 14 residues long. J gave up 6 bases and V 5 bases, and 5 bases lay outside the gene matches. CDR3 sequence: CASSVSGGADTQYF. CDR3 DNA sequence: TGTGCCAGCAGCGTAAGCGGGGGGGCCGATACGCAGTATTTT.

The J gene is TRBJ2-2, the V gene TRBV28; 9 bases are a match to TRBD2. This CDR3 comprises 21 residues. Losses at the gene ends were 5 bases for V and 6 bases for J; bases not matched to a gene: 25. CDR1 and CDR2 (germline): MDHEN, SYDVKM. DNA for the CDR3: TGTGCCAGCAGTATAGGACTCACCCCTAGCGGGGAAAAAGGAAAGGCCGGGGAGCTGTTTTTT. Translating it yields CASSIGLTPSGEKGKAGELFF. The variable domain in full, completed from reference TRBV28 and TRBJ2-2, reads DVKVTQSSRYLVKRTGEKVFLECVQDMDHENMFWYRQDPGLGLRLIYFSYDVKMKEKGDIPEGYSVSREKKERFSLILESASTNQTSMYLCASSIGLTPSGEKGKAGELFFGEGSRLTVL.

V usage is TRBV4-1 and J usage is TRBJ2-2, with D possibly called TRBD1 or TRBD2 (5 bases each). Germline lookup yields CDR1 MGHRA and CDR2 YSYEKL. V shed 0 bases and J shed 4 bases, with 12 bases lying between them. The CDR3 has 16 residues. The CDR3 protein is CASSQDRGSITGELFF. Written as DNA, the CDR3 is TGCGCCAGCAGCCAAGATCGGGGCTCGATCACCGGGGAGCTGTTTTTT.

The J gene is TRBJ2-7, the V gene TRBV28; unclear D gene. Germline CDR1 reads MDHEN; CDR2 reads SYDVKM. Trimming shortened V by 6 bases and J by 4 bases, and 13 bases separated the two germline ends. There are 13 residues in the CDR3. Here the CDR3 reads CASRVGYRYEQYF. The DNA of the CDR3 is TGTGCCAGCAGGGTGGGGTATCGGTACGAGCAGTACTTC.

The V gene is TRBV9, the J gene TRBJ2-1; 7 bases are a match to TRBD1. The CDR3 spans 12 residues. Per germline, CDR1 SGDLS and CDR2 YYNGEE. After removal of 4 bases from V and 12 bases from J, the junction contained 7 bases not matched to a gene. As DNA, the CDR3 is TGTGCCAGCAGCTTTACAGGGGAAGGGCAGTTCTTC. Its translation is CASSFTGEGQFF.

The genes are TRBV5-8 and TRBJ2-5; D is undetermined. The germline CDR1 and CDR2 sequences are SGHTS and YDEGEE. The V end was cut by 6 bases, the J end by 6 bases, with 9 bases between. The CDR3 extends over 11 amino acids. The CDR3 here is CASMDFKTQYF. CDR3 DNA: TGTGCCAGCATGGATTTCAAGACCCAGTACTTC.

The genes are TRBV27 and TRBJ2-1; D is unclear. CDR3 length equals 11 residues. CDR1 is MNHEY, CDR2 SMNVEV, per germline (reference sequence). V lost 2 bases to trimming and J lost 6 bases, with 2 bases between them. CDR3: CASSLGNEQFF. For the CDR3, the DNA is TGTGCCAGCAGTTTAGGCAATGAGCAGTTCTTC.

CDR3: CASNQDRANTEAFF. The CDR3 DNA follows: TGTGCCAGCAATCAGGACAGGGCGAACACTGAAGCTTTCTTT. The gene calls are TRBV6-5 and TRBJ1-1; TRBD1 aligns across 8 bases. The CDR3 covers 14 residues. The ends lost 7 bases at V and 1 base at J; junction bases unmatched: 5. Looked up from germline, CDR1 is MNHEY and CDR2 is SVGAGI.

The genes are TRBV9 and TRBJ2-5; D possibly corresponds to TRBD1 (6 bases). This CDR3 contains 14 residues. Trimming stripped 4 bases from V and 7 bases from J, with 17 bases between. The V gene's germline CDR1 is SGDLS and CDR2 YYNGEE. For the CDR3, the DNA is TGTGCCAGCAGCCCCCAGGGGACGTCGTGGACCCAGTACTTC. Translated, it gives CASSPQGTSWTQYF.

This clone showed up just a few times. The chain carries TRBV28 and TRBJ1-2; D might be TRBD1 (6 bases). Trimming cost V 8 bases and J 0 bases, with 16 bases left between them. Germline V gene sequence: CDR1 MDHEN, CDR2 SYDVKM. The CDR3 spans 15 residues. CDR3 residues: CASRFLGGPNYGYTF. DNA for the CDR3: TGTGCCAGCCGCTTCCTCGGGGGGCCTAACTATGGCTACACCTTC.